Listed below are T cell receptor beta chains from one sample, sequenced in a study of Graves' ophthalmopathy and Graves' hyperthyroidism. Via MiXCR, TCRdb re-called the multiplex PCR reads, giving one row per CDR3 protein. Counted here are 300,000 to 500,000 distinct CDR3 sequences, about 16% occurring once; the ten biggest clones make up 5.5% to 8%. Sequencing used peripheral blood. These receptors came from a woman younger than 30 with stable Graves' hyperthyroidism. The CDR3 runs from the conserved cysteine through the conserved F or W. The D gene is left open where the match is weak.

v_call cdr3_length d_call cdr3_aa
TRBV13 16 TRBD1 CASSLMLGRGLYGYTF
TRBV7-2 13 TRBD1 CASNPDRAETQYF
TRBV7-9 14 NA CASSITDVNTEAFF
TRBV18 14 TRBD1 CASHKDRVEETQYF
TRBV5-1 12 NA CASSPEGFEQYF
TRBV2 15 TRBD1 CASRTGGRSPYEQYF
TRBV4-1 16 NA CASSQERVGGLREQYF
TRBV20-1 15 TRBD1 CSASMGTGYNQPQHF
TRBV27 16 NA CASSLMGGGGSQPQHF
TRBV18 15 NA CASSPSGQYNSPLHF
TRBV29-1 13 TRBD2 CSVLGLARETQYF
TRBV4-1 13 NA CASSQAIIYGYTF
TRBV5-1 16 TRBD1 CASSLGGTGRIYEQYF
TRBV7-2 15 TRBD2 CASSQTSGGAETQYF
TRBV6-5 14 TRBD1 CASSYPDRVTEAFF
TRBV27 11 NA CASKSGFGYTF
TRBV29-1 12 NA CSVALAKNIQYF
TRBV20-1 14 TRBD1 CSAAQGEQNSPLHF
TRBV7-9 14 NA CASSPRSPSYEQYF
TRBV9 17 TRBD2 CASSVGTSGSPTDTQYF
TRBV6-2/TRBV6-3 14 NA CASSPVSVRSPLHF
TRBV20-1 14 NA CSARVSGGNTEAFF
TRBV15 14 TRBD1 CATSRGRGQGGYTF
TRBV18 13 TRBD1 CASSPRQGNGYTF
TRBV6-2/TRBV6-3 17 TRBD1 CASSSLDKTGTDTEAFF
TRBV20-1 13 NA CSANQKITGELFF
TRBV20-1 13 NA CSARTSMATEAFF
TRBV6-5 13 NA CASSSKQGAEAFF
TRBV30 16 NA CAWSNPWTVMNTEAFF
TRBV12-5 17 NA CASGLFLGRDANTEAFF
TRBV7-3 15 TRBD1 CASSFGTGGEETQYF
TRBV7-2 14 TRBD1 CASSLDRGKETRYF
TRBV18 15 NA CASSPSSSSGNTIYF
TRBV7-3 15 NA CASSFDRGGDTEAFF
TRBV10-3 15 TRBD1 CAISESEGQDYGYTF
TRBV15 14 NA CATSVSGNQEAQYF
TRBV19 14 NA CASSIARGNQPQHF
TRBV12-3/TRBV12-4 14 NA CASRGQAGRTEAFF
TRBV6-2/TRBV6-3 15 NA CASSLLAGRSGGYTF
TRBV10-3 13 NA CAINGRTGGELFF
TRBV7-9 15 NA CASSPSEGTSKGYTF
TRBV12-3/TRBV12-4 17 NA CASSLSLGGVNTGELFF